The rows below give T cell receptor beta chains drawn from one sample of a study of T-cell memory formation after mild COVID-19. Via MiXCR, TCRdb re-called the 5' RACE reads, giving one row per CDR3 protein. The sample shows about 290,000 distinct CDR3 sequences, 15% of them seen only once. The specimen sequenced was PBMCs or a T cell subset sorted from them (not recorded which). The receptor set was obtained from a man between 18 and 29 years old who had mild COVID-19 (a few samples of this study predate the infection). Cell type and time point are not known. The CDR3 runs from the conserved cysteine through the conserved F or W. A D gene is named only where the DNA matches it firmly. Not every row has a clone size; where given, it reads once, few, many or a size class.

.,TRBV6-5,.,TRBJ1-1,CAAYPSEQIYEAFF,TGTGCCGCCTACCCCTCTGAGCAGATCTATGAAGCTTTCTTT
few,TRBV12-3/TRBV12-4,TRBD1,TRBJ1-2,CASRRQGQGYTF,TGTGCCAGCAGGAGACAGGGCCAGGGCTACACCTTC
.,TRBV18,.,TRBJ2-1,CASSPGTNSYNEQFF,TGTGCCAGCTCGCCAGGGACGAACTCCTACAATGAGCAGTTCTTC
many,TRBV5-5,TRBD1,TRBJ2-3,CASSFSGTGPDTQYF,TGTGCCAGCAGCTTCTCCGGGACAGGGCCAGATACGCAGTATTTT
few,TRBV5-1,TRBD1,TRBJ2-3,CASSLWQGAGADTQYF,TGCGCCAGCAGCTTGTGGCAGGGGGCCGGGGCAGATACGCAGTATTTT
.,TRBV20-1,TRBD1,TRBJ1-4,CSASRGLEKLFF,TGCAGTGCTAGCAGGGGGCTTGAAAAACTGTTTTTT
.,TRBV6-1,.,TRBJ2-7,CASSLPRRAAPGYEQYF,TGTGCCAGCAGTCTACCCCGAAGAGCGGCCCCGGGCTACGAGCAGTACTTC
.,TRBV19,.,TRBJ1-2,CASSSVWGYTF,TGTGCCAGTAGTTCGGTATGGGGCTACACCTTC
.,TRBV23-1,.,TRBJ2-5,CASSPLPRGETQYF,TGCGCCAGCAGTCCTCTCCCCAGGGGAGAGACCCAGTACTTC
few,TRBV7-2,.,TRBJ1-6,CASSTRDGGSPLHF,TGTGCCAGCAGCACTCGCGATGGCGGGTCACCCCTCCACTTT
many,TRBV20-1,TRBD2,TRBJ2-5,CSATGLADQETQYF,TGCAGTGCAACAGGACTAGCGGACCAAGAGACCCAGTACTTC
.,TRBV7-2,.,TRBJ1-1,CASSPRRGRSEAFF,TGTGCCAGCAGCCCTCGGAGGGGCAGGAGCGAAGCTTTCTTT
few,TRBV3-1,.,TRBJ1-1,CASSQGGGLDTEAFF,TGTGCCAGCAGCCAAGGCGGGGGGCTGGACACTGAAGCTTTCTTT
few,TRBV7-9,.,TRBJ2-7,CASSTVNGGYEQYF,TGTGCCAGCAGCACCGTCAATGGGGGCTACGAGCAGTACTTC
few,TRBV6-2/TRBV6-3,TRBD1,TRBJ2-1,CASTKTGQGAGTQFF,TGTGCCAGCACCAAGACAGGACAGGGGGCAGGGACGCAGTTCTTC
few,TRBV6-6,.,TRBJ1-6,CASRGPSSYNSPLHF,TGTGCTAGTAGGGGTCCGAGCTCCTATAATTCACCCCTCCACTTT
.,TRBV27,TRBD1,TRBJ2-2,CASSLRTGGELFF,TGTGCCAGCAGTTTACGGACAGGCGGGGAGCTGTTTTTT
few,TRBV28,.,TRBJ1-1,CASSPSGLGNTEAFF,TGTGCCAGCAGCCCATCAGGGTTGGGGAACACTGAAGCTTTCTTT
.,TRBV6-5,TRBD1,TRBJ1-6,CASSLRQGYTSYNSPLHF,TGTGCCAGCAGTCTTCGACAGGGGTATACCTCCTATAATTCACCCCTCCACTTT
few,TRBV5-1,TRBD1,TRBJ2-3,CASSPGQVADTQYF,TGCGCCAGCAGCCCCGGACAGGTCGCAGATACGCAGTATTTT
few,TRBV9,.,TRBJ2-5,CASSVNSGTGETQYF,TGTGCCAGCAGCGTAAACAGCGGAACGGGTGAGACCCAGTACTTC
few,TRBV5-1,.,TRBJ2-7,CASSLVGDTSYEQYF,TGCGCCAGCAGCTTGGTAGGGGATACCTCCTACGAGCAGTACTTC
.,TRBV6-5,.,TRBJ1-5,CASTHNTQGAHQPQHF,TGTGCCAGCACCCACAATACCCAAGGGGCACATCAGCCCCAGCATTTT
few,TRBV21-1,.,TRBJ2-2,CASRTDRENTGELFF,TGTGCCAGCAGAACCGACAGGGAGAACACCGGGGAGCTGTTTTTT
few,TRBV20-1,TRBD1,TRBJ1-1,CSAHRGPGDTEAFF,TGCAGTGCTCACAGGGGGCCAGGGGACACTGAAGCTTTCTTT
few,TRBV5-8,.,TRBJ2-3,CASSGGRQPSTDTQYF,TGTGCCAGCAGCGGGGGCCGACAGCCTAGCACAGATACGCAGTATTTT
few,TRBV20-1,.,TRBJ1-5,CSARAYSNQPQHF,TGCAGTGCTAGAGCGTATAGCAATCAGCCCCAGCATTTT
few,TRBV9,.,TRBJ1-6,CASSVEGRRDSPLHF,TGTGCCAGCAGCGTAGAGGGGAGGAGGGATTCACCCCTCCACTTT
.,TRBV3-1,.,TRBJ2-2,CASSQGSRPGTGELFF,TGTGCCAGCAGCCAGGGATCCCGCCCGGGCACCGGGGAGCTGTTTTTT
.,TRBV7-2,.,TRBJ2-5,CASSTEEETQYF,TGTGCCAGCAGCACAGAAGAAGAGACCCAGTACTTC
.,TRBV3-1,.,TRBJ1-3,CASSQMDGMYSGNTIYF,TGTGCCAGCAGCCAAATGGACGGAATGTACTCTGGAAACACCATATATTTT
few,TRBV15,.,TRBJ1-5,CATSRDFGEERPQHF,TGTGCCACCAGCAGAGATTTCGGGGAGGAGAGGCCCCAGCATTTT
.,TRBV29-1,.,TRBJ1-5,CSVGGSPNQPQHF,TGCAGCGTTGGGGGGAGCCCGAATCAGCCCCAGCATTTT
.,TRBV6-5,.,TRBJ1-1,CASSSGAGFSTEAFF,TGTGCCAGCAGTTCGGGGGCGGGGTTTTCCACTGAAGCTTTCTTT
once,TRBV20-1,TRBD2,TRBJ2-5,CTVPRGGGRETQYF,TGCACCGTACCTCGGGGGGGCGGGAGAGAGACCCAGTACTTC
few,TRBV6-5,TRBD1,TRBJ1-4,CASRRTGAGKKLFF,TGTGCCAGCAGGCGGACAGGCGCCGGTAAAAAACTGTTTTTT
.,TRBV6-5,.,TRBJ2-2,CASRNGPGELFF,TGTGCCAGCAGAAACGGTCCCGGGGAGCTGTTTTTT
.,TRBV7-2,.,TRBJ1-3,CASSLVGSPWGNTIYF,TGTGCCAGCAGCTTAGTTGGCTCCCCTTGGGGAAACACCATATATTTT
.,TRBV6-5,TRBD1,TRBJ2-2,CASRRQGSTGELFF,TGTGCCAGCCGAAGACAGGGGAGCACCGGGGAGCTGTTTTTT